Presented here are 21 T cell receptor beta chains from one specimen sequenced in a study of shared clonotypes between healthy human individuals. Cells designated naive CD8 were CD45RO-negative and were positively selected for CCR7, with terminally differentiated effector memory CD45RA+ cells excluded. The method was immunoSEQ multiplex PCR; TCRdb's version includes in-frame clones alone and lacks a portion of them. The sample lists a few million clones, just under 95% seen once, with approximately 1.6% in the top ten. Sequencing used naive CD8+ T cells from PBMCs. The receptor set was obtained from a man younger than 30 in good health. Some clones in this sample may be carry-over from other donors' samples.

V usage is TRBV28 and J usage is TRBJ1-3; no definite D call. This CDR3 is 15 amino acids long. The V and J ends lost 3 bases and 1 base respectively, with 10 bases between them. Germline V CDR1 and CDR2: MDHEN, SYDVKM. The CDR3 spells CASSFFGESGNTIYF. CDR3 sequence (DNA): TGTGCCAGCAGTTTTTTTGGGGAATCTGGAAACACCATATATTTT.

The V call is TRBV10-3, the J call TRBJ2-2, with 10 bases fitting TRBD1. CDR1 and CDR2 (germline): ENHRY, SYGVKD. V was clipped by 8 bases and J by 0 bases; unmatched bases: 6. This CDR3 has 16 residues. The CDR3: CAISDRGATNTGELFF. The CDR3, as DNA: TGTGCCATCTCGGACAGGGGGGCCACGAACACCGGGGAGCTGTTTTTT.

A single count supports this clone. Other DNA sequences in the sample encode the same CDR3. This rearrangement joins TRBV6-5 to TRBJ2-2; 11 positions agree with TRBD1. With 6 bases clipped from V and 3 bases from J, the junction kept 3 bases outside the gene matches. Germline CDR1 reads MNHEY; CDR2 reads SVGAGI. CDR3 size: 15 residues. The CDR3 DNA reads TGTGCCAGCAGCTGGACAGGGGGCCACACCGGGGAGCTGTTTTTT. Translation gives CASSWTGGHTGELFF.

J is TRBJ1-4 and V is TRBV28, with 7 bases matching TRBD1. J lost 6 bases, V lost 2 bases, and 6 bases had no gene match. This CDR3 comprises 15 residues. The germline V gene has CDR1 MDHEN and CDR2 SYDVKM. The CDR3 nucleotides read TGTGCCAGCAGTTTAACGACAGGGAGACATGAAAAACTGTTTTTT. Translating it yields CASSLTTGRHEKLFF.

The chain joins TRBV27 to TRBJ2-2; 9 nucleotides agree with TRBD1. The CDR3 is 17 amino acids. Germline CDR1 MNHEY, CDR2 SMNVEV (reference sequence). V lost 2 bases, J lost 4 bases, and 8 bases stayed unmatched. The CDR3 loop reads CASSLGQGPAGTGELFF. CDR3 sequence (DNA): TGTGCCAGCAGTTTAGGACAGGGGCCTGCGGGCACCGGGGAGCTGTTTTTT.

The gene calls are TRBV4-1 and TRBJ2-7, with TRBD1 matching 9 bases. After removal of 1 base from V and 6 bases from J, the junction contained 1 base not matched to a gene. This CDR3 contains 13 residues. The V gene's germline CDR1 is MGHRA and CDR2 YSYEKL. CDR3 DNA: TGCGCCAGCAGCCAAGTGGGACAGGGCGAGCAGTACTTC. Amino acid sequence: CASSQVGQGEQYF.

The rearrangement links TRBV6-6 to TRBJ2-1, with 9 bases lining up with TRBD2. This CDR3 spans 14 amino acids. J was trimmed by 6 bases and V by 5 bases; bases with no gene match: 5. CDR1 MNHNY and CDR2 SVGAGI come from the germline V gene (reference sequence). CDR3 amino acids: CASSGLATGNEQFF. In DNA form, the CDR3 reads TGTGCCAGCAGTGGACTAGCGACGGGCAATGAGCAGTTCTTC.

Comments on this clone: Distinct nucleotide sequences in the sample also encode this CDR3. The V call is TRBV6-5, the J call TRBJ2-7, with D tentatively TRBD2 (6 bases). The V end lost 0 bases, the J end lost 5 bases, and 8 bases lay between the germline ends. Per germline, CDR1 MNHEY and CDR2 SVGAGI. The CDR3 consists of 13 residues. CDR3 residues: CASSYSRGNEQYF. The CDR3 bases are TGTGCCAGCAGTTACTCGCGGGGCAACGAGCAGTACTTC.

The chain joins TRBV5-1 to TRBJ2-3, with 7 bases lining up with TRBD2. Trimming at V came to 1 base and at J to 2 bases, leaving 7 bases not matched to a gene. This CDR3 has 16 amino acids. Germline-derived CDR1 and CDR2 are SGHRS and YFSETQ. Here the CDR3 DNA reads TGCGCCAGCAGCTTGTGGTCTAGCGGAACCACAGATACGCAGTATTTT. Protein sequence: CASSLWSSGTTDTQYF.

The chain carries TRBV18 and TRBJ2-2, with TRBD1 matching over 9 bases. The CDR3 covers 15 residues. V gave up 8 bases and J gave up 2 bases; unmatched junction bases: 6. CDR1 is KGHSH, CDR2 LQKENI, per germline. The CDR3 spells CASLRDRENTGELFF. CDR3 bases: TGTGCCAGCCTTCGGGACAGGGAAAACACCGGGGAGCTGTTTTTT.

The CDR3 coding sequence is TGTGCCAGCAGCCAAGGCTTGGGAGGGAGCTTTGTTTATCGGGAGACCCAGTACTTC. Translating gives CASSQGLGGSFVYRETQYF. V is TRBV5-4 and J is TRBJ2-5, with 7 bases identical to TRBD2. Germline CDR1 reads SGHNT; CDR2 reads YYREEE (reference sequence). The CDR3 extends over 19 amino acids. V trimming: 4 bases; J trimming: 5 bases; junction bases outside the gene matches: 23.

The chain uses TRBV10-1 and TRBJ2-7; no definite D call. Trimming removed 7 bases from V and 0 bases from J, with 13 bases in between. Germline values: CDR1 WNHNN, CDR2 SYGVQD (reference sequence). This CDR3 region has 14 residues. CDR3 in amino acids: CASKGRIYSYEQYF. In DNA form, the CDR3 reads TGCGCCAGCAAAGGACGGATCTACTCCTACGAGCAGTACTTC.

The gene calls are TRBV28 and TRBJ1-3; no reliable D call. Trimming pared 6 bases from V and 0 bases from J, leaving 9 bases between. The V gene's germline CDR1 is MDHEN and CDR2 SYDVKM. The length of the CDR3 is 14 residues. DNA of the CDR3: TGTGCCAGCAGACAGACGAGCTCTGGAAACACCATATATTTT. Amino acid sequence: CASRQTSSGNTIYF. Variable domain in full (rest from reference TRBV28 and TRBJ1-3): DVKVTQSSRYLVKRTGEKVFLECVQDMDHENMFWYRQDPGLGLRLIYFSYDVKMKEKGDIPEGYSVSREKKERFSLILESASTNQTSMYLCASRQTSSGNTIYFGEGSWLTVV.

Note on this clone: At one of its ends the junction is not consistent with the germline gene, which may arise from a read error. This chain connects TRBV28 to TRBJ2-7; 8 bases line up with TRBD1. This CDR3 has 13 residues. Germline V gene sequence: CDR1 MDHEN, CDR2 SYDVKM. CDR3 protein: CASSIPGQVYWDF. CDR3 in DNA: TGTGCCAGCAGTATACCGGGACAGGTATACTGGGACTTC.

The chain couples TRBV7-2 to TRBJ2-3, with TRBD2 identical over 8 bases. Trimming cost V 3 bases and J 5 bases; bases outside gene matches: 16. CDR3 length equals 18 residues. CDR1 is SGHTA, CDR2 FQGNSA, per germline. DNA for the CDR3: TGTGCCAGCAGCTTCCCCCTGATCGGCGCGGGAGGAAGAGATACGCAGTATTTT. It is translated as CASSFPLIGAGGRDTQYF.

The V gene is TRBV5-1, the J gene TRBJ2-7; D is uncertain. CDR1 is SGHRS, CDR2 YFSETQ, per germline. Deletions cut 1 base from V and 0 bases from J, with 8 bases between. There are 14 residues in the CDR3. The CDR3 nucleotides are TGCGCCAGCAGCTTGACACCAGGCTCCTACGAGCAGTACTTC. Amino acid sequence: CASSLTPGSYEQYF.

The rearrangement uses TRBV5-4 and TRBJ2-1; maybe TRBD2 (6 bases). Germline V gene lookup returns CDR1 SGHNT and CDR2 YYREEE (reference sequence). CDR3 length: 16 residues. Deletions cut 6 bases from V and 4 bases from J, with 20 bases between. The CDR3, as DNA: TGTGCCAGCATCCTCAGTCGGGGACTCGATTACAATGAGCAGTTCTTC. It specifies CASILSRGLDYNEQFF.

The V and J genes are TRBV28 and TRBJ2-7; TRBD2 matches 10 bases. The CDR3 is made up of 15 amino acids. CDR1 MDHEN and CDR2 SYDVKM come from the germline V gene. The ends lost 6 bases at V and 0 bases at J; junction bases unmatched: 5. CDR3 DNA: TGTGCCAGCAGCAAACTAGCGGGATACTCCTACGAGCAGTACTTC. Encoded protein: CASSKLAGYSYEQYF. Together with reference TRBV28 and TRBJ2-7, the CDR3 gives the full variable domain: DVKVTQSSRYLVKRTGEKVFLECVQDMDHENMFWYRQDPGLGLRLIYFSYDVKMKEKGDIPEGYSVSREKKERFSLILESASTNQTSMYLCASSKLAGYSYEQYFGPGTRLTVT.

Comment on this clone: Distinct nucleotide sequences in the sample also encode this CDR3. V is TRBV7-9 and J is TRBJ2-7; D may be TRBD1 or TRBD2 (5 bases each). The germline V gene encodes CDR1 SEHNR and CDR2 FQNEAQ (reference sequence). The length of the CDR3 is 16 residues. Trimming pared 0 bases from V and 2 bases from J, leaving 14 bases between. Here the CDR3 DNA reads TGTGCCAGCAGCTTAGCGCTGGGACGCCCGACCTACGAGCAGTACTTC. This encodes CASSLALGRPTYEQYF.

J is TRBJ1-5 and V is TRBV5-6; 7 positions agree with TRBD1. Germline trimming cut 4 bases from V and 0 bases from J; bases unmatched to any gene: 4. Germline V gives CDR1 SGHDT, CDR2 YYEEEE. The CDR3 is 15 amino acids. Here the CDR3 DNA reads TGTGCCAGCAGCCCCGGGACAGATAGCAATCAGCCCCAGCATTTT. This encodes CASSPGTDSNQPQHF.

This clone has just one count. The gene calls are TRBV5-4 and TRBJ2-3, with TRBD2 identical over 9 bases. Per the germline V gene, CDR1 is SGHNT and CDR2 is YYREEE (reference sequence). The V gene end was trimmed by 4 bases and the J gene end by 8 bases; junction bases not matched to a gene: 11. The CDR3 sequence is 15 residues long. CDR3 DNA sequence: TGTGCCAGCAGCCCGGGACTAGCTGGGGGGCGTACGCAGTATTTT. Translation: CASSPGLAGGRTQYF.